This T cell receptor beta chain stems from a study of cytomegalovirus exposure and HLA in healthy donors. This table comes from immunoSEQ multiplex PCR, and its TCRdb copy is limited to in-frame clones, with some not included. Here the sample spans under 250,000 clones, less than 90% being singletons. The CDR3 runs 12 residues. V gave up 0 bases and J gave up 8 bases, with 8 bases separating them. Germline CDR1 is GTSNPN and CDR2 is SVGIG (reference sequence). This clonotype originated in a woman between 18 and 29 years old in good health and CMV-seronegative. Sequenced sample: PBMCs. The chain employs TRBV30 and TRBJ1-5; D call uncertain. The CDR3 nucleotides read TGTGCCTGGAGTGTGTTTGGGGAGCCCCAGCATTTT. Its translation: CAWSVFGEPQHF.